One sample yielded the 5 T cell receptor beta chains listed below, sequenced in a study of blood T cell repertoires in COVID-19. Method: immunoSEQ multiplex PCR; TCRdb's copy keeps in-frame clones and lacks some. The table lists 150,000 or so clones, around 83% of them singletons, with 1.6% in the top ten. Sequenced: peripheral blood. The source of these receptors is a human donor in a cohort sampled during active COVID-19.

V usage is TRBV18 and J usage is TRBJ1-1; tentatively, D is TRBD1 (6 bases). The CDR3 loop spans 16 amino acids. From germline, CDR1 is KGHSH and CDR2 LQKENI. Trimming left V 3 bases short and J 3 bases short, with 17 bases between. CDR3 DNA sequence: TGTGCCAGCTCACCGCCGACCACAGGGTCCGACACTGAAGCTTTCTTT. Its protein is CASSPPTTGSDTEAFF.

The CDR3 region is CASSLVSGGNTGELFF. CDR3 coding DNA: TGTGCCAGCAGCTTAGTCTCCGGAGGGAACACCGGGGAGCTGTTTTTT. J is TRBJ2-2 and V is TRBV11-2; TRBD2 might be the D (5 bases). The length of the CDR3 is 16 residues. V gave up 1 base and J gave up 1 base, with 10 bases separating them. Germline values: CDR1 SGHAT, CDR2 FQNNGV.

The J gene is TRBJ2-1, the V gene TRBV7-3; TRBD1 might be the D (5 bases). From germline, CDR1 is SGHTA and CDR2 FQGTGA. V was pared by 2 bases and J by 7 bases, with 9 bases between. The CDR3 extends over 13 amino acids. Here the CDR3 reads CASSLGRVNEQFF. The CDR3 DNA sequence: TGTGCCAGCAGCTTAGGCAGGGTAAATGAGCAGTTCTTC.

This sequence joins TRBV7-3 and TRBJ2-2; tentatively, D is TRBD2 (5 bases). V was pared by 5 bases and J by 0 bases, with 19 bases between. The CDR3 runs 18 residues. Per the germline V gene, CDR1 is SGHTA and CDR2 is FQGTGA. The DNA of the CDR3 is TGTGCCAGCAGCCCACGCCCGGCTAGCACCTCGAACACCGGGGAGCTGTTTTTT. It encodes CASSPRPASTSNTGELFF. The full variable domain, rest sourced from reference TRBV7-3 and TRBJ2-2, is GAGVSQTPSNKVTEKGKYVELRCDPISGHTALYWYRQSLGQGPEFLIYFQGTGAADDSGLPNDRFFAVRPEGSVSTLKIQRTERGDSAVYLCASSPRPASTSNTGELFFGEGSRLTVL.

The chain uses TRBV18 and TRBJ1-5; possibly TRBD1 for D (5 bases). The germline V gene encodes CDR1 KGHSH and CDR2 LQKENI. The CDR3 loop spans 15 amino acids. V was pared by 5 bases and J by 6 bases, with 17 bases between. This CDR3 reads CASSSTTGLGQPQHF. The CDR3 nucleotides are TGTGCCAGCTCATCAACCACAGGTTTGGGTCAGCCCCAGCATTTT.